The 2 T cell receptor beta chains below were found in one sample sequenced in a study of blood T cell repertoires in COVID-19. The repertoire was sequenced with immunoSEQ multiplex PCR; TCRdb's copy has only in-frame clones and lacks some. This sample has fewer than 200,000 clones, with about four fifths found just once. The source material was peripheral blood. The receptors stem from a woman older than 75 with acute or convalescent COVID-19.

About this clone itself: Other DNA sequences from this sample encode an identical CDR3 as well. The chain carries TRBV7-2 and TRBJ2-2, with D perhaps TRBD1 (5 bases). The CDR3 is made up of 15 amino acids. In germline, CDR1 is SGHTA, CDR2 FQGNSA. With 0 bases removed from V and 0 bases from J, the gap between germline ends came to 5 bases. The CDR3: CASSLAGANTGELFF. CDR3 bases: TGTGCCAGCAGCTTAGCAGGGGCGAACACCGGGGAGCTGTTTTTT.

The V call is TRBV4-3, the J call TRBJ2-3; D call uncertain. Germline-derived CDR1 and CDR2 are LGHNA and YSLEER. This CDR3 is built from 14 residues. V was trimmed by 2 bases and J by 2 bases, leaving 8 bases between them. CDR3 in amino acids: CASSQSRSTDTQYF. The DNA of the CDR3 is TGCGCCAGCAGCCAATCCAGGTCCACAGATACGCAGTATTTT.